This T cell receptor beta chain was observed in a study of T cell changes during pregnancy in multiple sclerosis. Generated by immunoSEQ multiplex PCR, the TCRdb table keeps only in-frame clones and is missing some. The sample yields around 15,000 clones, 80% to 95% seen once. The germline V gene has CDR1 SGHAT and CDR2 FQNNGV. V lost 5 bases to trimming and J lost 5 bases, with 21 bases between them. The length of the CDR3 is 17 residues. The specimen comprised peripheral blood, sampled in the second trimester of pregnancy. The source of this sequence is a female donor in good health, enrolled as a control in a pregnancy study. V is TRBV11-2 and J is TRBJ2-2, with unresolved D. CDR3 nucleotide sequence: TGTGCCAGCAGCCCCCGTCGAGTTCTAGAGATTACCGGGGAGCTGTTTTTT. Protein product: CASSPRRVLEITGELFF.